Listed below are T cell receptor beta chains from one sample, sequenced in a study of T-cell reconstitution after alpha-beta-depleted transplantation in children. TCRdb itself ran the PCR reads through MiXCR, one entry per CDR3 protein. Of hundreds of thousands of distinct CDR3 sequences listed, 10% were seen once; the top ten hold about 4%. Sample: PBMCs from the stem cell graft donor, taken from the stem cell graft. The receptor set was obtained from a human donor who donated a stem cell graft to a child with acute myeloid leukemia. Each CDR3 is given with its conserved first and last residue. D genes are given only for firm matches. Rows give clone size only sometimes, using once, few, many, or a class for an expanded clone.

j_call v_call clone_size d_call cdr3_aa cdr3_nt
TRBJ2-2 TRBV20-1 few NA CSAIRSNTGELFF TGCAGTGCTATCCGGTCGAACACCGGGGAGCTGTTTTTT
TRBJ2-4 TRBV6-4 NA TRBD1 CASSDRDRESRPTKNIQYF TGTGCCAGCAGTGACCGGGACAGGGAGTCTCGGCCAACCAAAAACATTCAGTACTTC
TRBJ2-2 TRBV27 few TRBD2 CASSSLAALINGELFF TGTGCCAGCAGTTCCCTAGCGGCCCTAATAAACGGGGAGCTGTTTTTT
TRBJ2-7 TRBV29-1 NA NA CSVEEPGRYEQYF TGCAGCGTTGAAGAGCCCGGGCGCTACGAGCAGTACTTC
TRBJ2-7 TRBV3-1 NA TRBD2 CASSQQRDSYEQYF TGTGCCAGCAGCCAACAGCGGGACTCCTACGAGCAGTACTTC
TRBJ2-7 TRBV12-3/TRBV12-4 many TRBD2 CASSLSGSSYEQYF TGTGCCAGCAGCTTAAGCGGGAGCTCCTACGAGCAGTACTTC
TRBJ2-7 TRBV27 many NA CASSSTPGPRSYEQYF TGTGCCAGCAGTTCTACCCCCGGACCTCGGAGCTACGAGCAGTACTTC
TRBJ1-3 TRBV29-1 few NA CSVDLTGSGNTIYF TGCAGCGTTGACTTGACAGGCTCTGGAAACACCATATATTTT
TRBJ1-2 TRBV20-1 few TRBD1 CSARWDRAPLNYGYTF TGCAGTGCTAGGTGGGACAGGGCCCCCCTTAACTATGGCTACACCTTC
TRBJ2-5 TRBV4-3 few TRBD2 CASSQDLGTSGGTQYF TGCGCCAGCAGCCAAGATTTGGGGACTAGCGGGGGGACCCAGTACTTC
TRBJ2-7 TRBV7-2 once NA CASSHSSASYEQYF TGTGCCAGCAGCCATAGCAGTGCCTCCTACGAGCAGTACTTC
TRBJ1-4 TRBV9 few NA CASSVEGRGEKLFF TGTGCCAGCAGCGTAGAGGGGCGGGGCGAAAAACTGTTTTTT
TRBJ1-1 TRBV12-3/TRBV12-4 many NA CASSFSTEAFF TGTGCCAGCAGCTTCTCCACTGAAGCTTTCTTT